This passage covers 9 T cell receptor beta chains from one sample sequenced in a study of shared clonotypes between healthy human individuals. The assay was immunoSEQ multiplex PCR, and TCRdb's table has in-frame clones only and misses some. The sample consists of about 2.4 million clones, approximately 94% of them appearing once. Sequenced sample: naive CD4+ T cells sorted from blood. Sample subset: CD45RA+ positively selected. The receptor set was obtained from a man between 18 and 35 years old in good health.

The chain links TRBV5-1 to TRBJ2-7; D possibly uses TRBD1 or TRBD2 (5 bases each). CDR1 SGHRS and CDR2 YFSETQ come from the germline V gene. The CDR3 totals 15 residues. V lost 3 bases, J lost 0 bases, and 13 bases lay in between. The CDR3 region is CASSSQAGASYEQYF. The CDR3 DNA is TGCGCCAGCAGCTCACAGGCGGGTGCCTCCTACGAGCAGTACTTC.

The chain uses TRBV9 and TRBJ2-3; D unclear. The CDR3 runs to 14 residues. Germline V gene sequence: CDR1 SGDLS, CDR2 YYNGEE. With 4 bases removed from V and 2 bases from J, the gap between germline ends came to 11 bases. The CDR3 DNA follows: TGTGCCAGCAGCTTCTTTTCCACCACAGATACGCAGTATTTT. It codes for CASSFFSTTDTQYF.

V is TRBV7-2 and J is TRBJ2-2; TRBD2 might be the D (5 bases). V was trimmed by 5 bases and J by 8 bases, leaving 12 bases between them. Germline CDR1 SGHTA, CDR2 FQGNSA. The CDR3 totals 13 residues. Here the CDR3 DNA reads TGTGCCAGCAGCGTGGACTTCGGAGGGGAGCTGTTTTTT. This gives the protein CASSVDFGGELFF.

As regards this clone: At one end, the junction sequence differs from germline, possibly due to a read error. This chain uses TRBV7-9 with TRBJ2-2, with 9 bases lining up with TRBD1. CDR1 SEHNR and CDR2 FQNEAQ come from the germline V gene (reference sequence). The CDR3 spans 14 residues. CDR3 sequence: CASQGQGNTGEPFF. The CDR3 DNA sequence: TGTGCCAGCCAGGGACAGGGCAACACCGGGGAGCCGTTTTTT.

CDR3 DNA sequence: TGTGCCAGCTCACCAAGGGTGCCCGGGACAGGGGCAGACAATGAGCAGTTCTTC. Its protein is CASSPRVPGTGADNEQFF. The genes are TRBV18 and TRBJ2-1, with 10 bases that match TRBD1. From germline, CDR1 is KGHSH and CDR2 LQKENI. V was pared by 2 bases and J by 5 bases, with 12 bases of the junction left unmatched. The CDR3 length is 18 residues.

The V call is TRBV9, the J call TRBJ2-7; 7 nucleotides agree with TRBD1. Germline values: CDR1 SGDLS, CDR2 YYNGEE. The CDR3 has 14 residues. Trimming removed 4 bases from V and 2 bases from J; junction bases left unmatched: 6. CDR3 loop: CASSTRQGPYEQYF. In nucleotides, the CDR3 is TGTGCCAGCAGCACCCGACAGGGACCCTACGAGCAGTACTTC.

The chain links TRBV6-1 to TRBJ2-7; D gene unclear. The CDR3 sequence is 13 residues long. Trimming removed 6 bases from V and 2 bases from J, with 11 bases in between. CDR1 is MNHNS and CDR2 is SASEGT in the germline V gene. For the CDR3, the DNA is TGTGCCAGCAGCCCTGTAATTGCCTACGAGCAGTACTTC. Protein: CASSPVIAYEQYF.

The J gene is TRBJ2-7, the V gene TRBV6-5; 9 nucleotides align to TRBD1. V was clipped by 2 bases and J by 5 bases; unmatched bases: 7. Germline-derived CDR1 and CDR2 are MNHEY and SVGAGI. The CDR3 is 15 amino acids. The DNA of the CDR3 is TGTGCCAGCAGTTACCTCGGGACAGGGTACGACGAGCAGTACTTC. Translated, it gives CASSYLGTGYDEQYF.

Details on this clone: Other DNA sequences within the sample encode an identical CDR3. The chain couples TRBV5-1 to TRBJ2-3; D is perhaps TRBD2 (5 bases). V lost 4 bases, J lost 0 bases, and 12 bases lay in between. CDR3 length: 15 residues. Looked up from germline, CDR1 is SGHRS and CDR2 is YFSETQ. CDR3 in amino acids: CASSLTGGSTDTQYF. DNA of the CDR3: TGCGCCAGCAGCCTGACTGGCGGGAGCACAGATACGCAGTATTTT. The full variable domain, rest sourced from reference TRBV5-1 and TRBJ2-3, is KAGVTQTPRYLIKTRGQQVTLSCSPISGHRSVSWYQQTPGQGLQFLFEYFSETQRNKGNFPGRFSGRQFSNSRSEMNVSTLELGDSALYLCASSLTGGSTDTQYFGPGTRLTVL.